The 15 T cell receptor beta chains listed next were all sequenced from one sample in a study of blood T cell repertoires in COVID-19 (dated by TCRdb to 2020 to 2022). Library preparation employed the immunoSEQ multiplex PCR assay. The table was pulled from immuneACCESS by TCRdb, which kept in-frame rearrangements only. Such tables lose some clones; where checked, under half of the loss comes from unresolved V genes, and the rest has no known cause. The table for this sample lists fewer than 250,000 clones; 80% to 85% of them were counted only once. In total, the top ten clones hold over 9.5% of the sample. Sequencing used peripheral blood. The receptors here all came from a woman aged 80 or over with COVID-19, enrolled during active disease.

This chain connects TRBV18 to TRBJ2-7, with 7 bases matching TRBD2. This CDR3 contains 14 residues. Germline loops: CDR1 KGHSH, CDR2 LQKENI. Losses at the gene ends were 6 bases for V and 3 bases for J; bases not matched to a gene: 8. CDR3 residues: CASSPTAGVYEQYF. As DNA, the CDR3 is TGTGCCAGCTCCCCGACGGCGGGGGTCTACGAGCAGTACTTC.

This chain links TRBV18 with TRBJ1-1; D is uncertain. Trimming removed 4 bases at V and 3 bases at J, with 9 bases between. This CDR3 comprises 13 residues. The germline V gene encodes CDR1 KGHSH and CDR2 LQKENI. This chain's CDR3 is CASSQNRDTEAFF. The DNA for the CDR3 is TGTGCCAGCTCACAGAACCGGGACACTGAAGCTTTCTTT.

Written as DNA, the CDR3 is TGTGCCATCAGACCAGTCTCTGGGGCCAACGTCCTGACTTTC. Its protein product is CAIRPVSGANVLTF. This chain uses TRBV10-3 with TRBJ2-6; D is unresolved. CDR3 size: 14 residues. Germline assignment: CDR1 ENHRY and CDR2 SYGVKD. Trimming shortened V by 6 bases and J by 0 bases, and 6 bases separated the two germline ends.

V and J are TRBV20-1 and TRBJ2-2, with 10 positions matching TRBD1. This CDR3 comprises 14 residues. V shed 3 bases and J 4 bases; nucleotides not matched to a gene: 2. CDR1 is DFQATT, CDR2 SNEGSKA, per germline (reference sequence). CDR3 residues: CSASRDRGTGELFF. For the CDR3, the DNA is TGCAGTGCTAGTAGGGACAGGGGCACCGGGGAGCTGTTTTTT.

The chain combines TRBV27 with TRBJ2-1, with D uncertain. With 0 bases removed from V and 7 bases from J, the gap between germline ends came to 10 bases. Germline loops: CDR1 MNHEY, CDR2 SMNVEV (reference sequence). The CDR3 sequence is 14 residues long. DNA of the CDR3: TGTGCCAGCAGTTTATCGATTAGTTCAAATGAGCAGTTCTTC. Encoded protein: CASSLSISSNEQFF.

This chain links TRBV27 with TRBJ2-2, with 8 nucleotides matching TRBD1. The CDR3 is made up of 17 amino acids. Germline V gene data show CDR1 as MNHEY and CDR2 as SMNVEV (reference sequence). J was trimmed by 4 bases and V by 6 bases; bases with no gene match: 13. The CDR3, as DNA: TGTGCCAGCAGCCGCCCAGGACAGGGCGGAAGCACCGGGGAGCTGTTTTTT. Its translation is CASSRPGQGGSTGELFF.

The chain employs TRBV7-9 and TRBJ1-1, with TRBD1 matching over 9 bases. Germline loops: CDR1 SEHNR, CDR2 FQNEAQ (reference sequence). Trimming cost V 1 base and J 2 bases; bases outside gene matches: 2. The CDR3 sequence is 15 residues long. The CDR3 here is CASSLGTGANTEAFF. CDR3 nucleotide sequence: TGTGCCAGCAGCTTAGGGACAGGGGCAAACACTGAAGCTTTCTTT.

The V gene is TRBV5-1, the J gene TRBJ2-7; D is possibly TRBD1 (6 bases). Germline V gene lookup returns CDR1 SGHRS and CDR2 YFSETQ. This CDR3 has 13 residues. Trimming took 3 bases from V and 3 from J, leaving 10 bases between them. The CDR3 region has the DNA TGCGCCAGCAGCTCTTACAGGGACTACGAGCAGTACTTC. It encodes CASSSYRDYEQYF.

The chain combines TRBV15 with TRBJ2-2; TRBD1 agrees at 7 bases. The CDR3 is 15 amino acids. J gave up 0 bases and V 7 bases, and 5 bases lay outside the gene matches. The germline V gene encodes CDR1 LNHNV and CDR2 YYDKDF (reference sequence). CDR3 nucleotide sequence: TGTGCCACCAACAGGGGCGTAACGAACACCGGGGAGCTGTTTTTT. Amino acids: CATNRGVTNTGELFF.

The chain joins TRBV7-9 to TRBJ1-5, with D possibly TRBD1 on 5 matching bases. The CDR3 spans 12 residues. Trimming took off 6 bases at V and 11 bases at J, with 14 bases between the two ends. The germline V gene has CDR1 SEHNR and CDR2 FQNEAQ (reference sequence). The CDR3 DNA sequence: TGTGCCAGCAGTATGGCGGGGCCGGCCCAGCATTTT. This sequence encodes CASSMAGPAQHF.

The gene calls are TRBV24-1 and TRBJ2-1; possible D gene TRBD2, 5 bases. CDR1 KGHDR and CDR2 SFDVKD come from the germline V gene. V gave up 2 bases and J gave up 9 bases, with 16 bases separating them. CDR3 length: 15 residues. The CDR3 sequence: CATSDSVKGVGEQFF. Written as DNA, the CDR3 is TGTGCCACCAGTGATTCAGTCAAGGGAGTTGGTGAGCAGTTCTTC.

In DNA form, the CDR3 reads TGTGCCAGCAGCTTGGGGGGCAGGGATACGCAGTATTTT. Translated: CASSLGGRDTQYF. This chain uses TRBV5-8 with TRBJ2-3; weak D call: TRBD1 (5 bases). The CDR3 has 13 residues. Trimming left V 0 bases short and J 6 bases short, with 8 bases between. Germline CDR1 and CDR2: SGHTS and YDEGEE.

V gene TRBV7-2 combines with J gene TRBJ1-5, with D possibly being TRBD1 (6 bases). Trimming took 1 base from V and 6 from J, leaving 16 bases between them. CDR1 and CDR2 (germline): SGHTA, FQGNSA. The CDR3 is 16 amino acids. CDR3 protein: CASSLELGGGGQPQHF. The CDR3, as DNA: TGTGCCAGCAGCTTAGAGTTAGGGGGGGGTGGTCAGCCCCAGCATTTT.

The V gene is TRBV27, the J gene TRBJ1-6, with no clear D. The CDR3 contains 17 residues. Deletions cut 3 bases from V and 10 bases from J, with 22 bases between. CDR1 and CDR2 (germline): MNHEY, SMNVEV (reference sequence). The CDR3 region has the DNA TGTGCCAGCAGTTTCTCGGGGTCGATCTTGGATGCCTCACCCCTCCACTTT. It translates to CASSFSGSILDASPLHF.

The rearrangement joins TRBV10-3 to TRBJ2-5; TRBD1 might be the D (6 bases). Per the germline V gene, CDR1 is ENHRY and CDR2 is SYGVKD. V lost 7 bases, J lost 3 bases, and 12 bases lay in between. The CDR3 runs to 13 residues. CDR3 in DNA: TGTGCCATCAAATCGGCAGGGGAAGAGACCCAGTACTTC. It translates to CAIKSAGEETQYF.